The clone carrying this TCR beta chain came up many times. This sample stems from a study of molecular identifiers for immune sequencing clone quantification. J lost 4 bases, V lost 3 bases, and 7 bases had no gene match. The CDR3 sequence is 15 residues long. Germline V gene data show CDR1 as LGHNA and CDR2 as YSLEER. TCRdb redid the calling of the PCR reads with MiXCR, one entry per CDR3 protein. The sample contains 490,000 or so distinct CDR3 sequences, around 21% of which appear only once. Source material: naive CD8+ T cells from blood, with Jurkat cell RNA spiked in. The sample's subset: FACS-sorted CD8+CD4-CCR7+CD45RA+ naive T cells. V gene TRBV4-3 combines with J gene TRBJ2-3, with TRBD2 matching over 7 bases. The clonotype originates from a human donor in good health. Some libraries in this study had Jurkat cell RNA spiked in. CDR3 in amino acids: CASSQVGRVADTQYF. In nucleotides, the CDR3 is TGCGCCAGCAGCCAGGTTGGGAGGGTAGCAGATACGCAGTATTTT.